The present T cell receptor beta chain was sequenced within a study of regulatory and conventional T cells in RAG deficiency. Study observations and caveats: Treg unique TCR beta sequences were approximately 99-fold fewer in Omenn syndrome and CID/AS patients than controls.

Germline V gives CDR1 SNHLY, CDR2 FYNNEI. This CDR3 spans 15 amino acids. Trimming cost V 8 bases and J 6 bases; bases outside gene matches: 12. TCRdb's table, derived via immunoSEQ multiplex PCR, lists solely in-frame clones and lacks some. The sample contains 20,000 to 25,000 clones, approximately 95% of which appear only once. As for this clone: Its antigen remains unknown.

Conventional CD4+ T cells were sorted from blood as CD25-low CD127-high cells. Another study also made use of these data, one on regulatory T cells. As reported in that work: The PCR used 52 TRBV and 13 TRBJ primers.

The clonotype comes from a human donor in good health. V usage is TRBV2 and J usage is TRBJ2-3, with 9 bases identical to TRBD1. Source material: CD25- CD4+ T cells sorted from blood. The CDR3 region is CASSREGTGLDTQYF. The CDR3 DNA sequence: TGTGCCAGCTCCCGAGAGGGGACAGGGTTGGATACGCAGTATTTT.